A selection of T cell receptor beta chains follows, all from one sample in a study of cytomegalovirus exposure and HLA in healthy donors. Here immunoSEQ multiplex PCR was the method, and the copy in TCRdb shows in-frame clones only, minus some. The sample yields 130,000 to 150,000 clones, over 65% seen once. The source material was PBMCs. These receptors were collected from a man aged 18 to 30 in good health and CMV-seropositive. Each CDR3 is given with its conserved first and last residue. D genes are given only for firm matches. Clone size is stated in some rows and not others, as once, few, many or a class when expanded.

NA	TRBJ1-2	TRBV18	TRBD1	CASFPGQGGYGYTF	TGTGCCAGCTTCCCGGGACAGGGTGGCTATGGCTACACCTTC
NA	TRBJ2-2	TRBV5-4	TRBD2	CASSPSGSALAGELFF	TGTGCCAGCAGCCCTAGCGGGAGTGCCCTAGCCGGGGAGCTGTTTTTT
NA	TRBJ2-1	TRBV5-1	TRBD2	CASSSSGTSENNEQFF	TGCGCCAGCAGCTCCTCCGGGACTAGCGAAAACAATGAGCAGTTCTTC
medium-sized	TRBJ2-3	TRBV6-1	TRBD1	CANRDSYTDTQYF	TGTGCCAACCGGGACAGCTACACAGATACGCAGTATTTT
NA	TRBJ2-1	TRBV5-1	NA	CASSLVSDNEQFF	TGCGCCAGCAGCTTGGTATCCGACAATGAGCAGTTCTTC
once	TRBJ2-1	TRBV7-2	NA	CASYPGSSYNEQFF	TGTGCCAGCTACCCGGGAAGCTCCTACAATGAGCAGTTCTTC
NA	TRBJ1-4	TRBV4-2	NA	CASTGQGTLTNEKLFF	TGTGCCAGCACGGGGCAGGGGACATTAACTAATGAAAAACTGTTTTTT
NA	TRBJ1-5	TRBV7-9	TRBD1	CASSSQGAGSNQPQHF	TGTGCCAGCAGCTCACAGGGGGCTGGTAGCAATCAGCCCCAGCATTTT
NA	TRBJ2-3	TRBV6-1	TRBD2	CASEESSGDVTQYF	TGTGCCAGCGAGGAGTCTAGCGGGGATGTTACGCAGTATTTT
NA	TRBJ1-5	TRBV19	NA	CASSTWAGQPQHF	TGTGCCAGTAGTACCTGGGCGGGTCAGCCCCAGCATTTT
NA	TRBJ1-3	TRBV7-9	NA	CASSPYSGIYF	TGTGCCAGCAGCCCCTATTCAGGCATATATTTT
few	TRBJ2-3	TRBV2	TRBD2	CASFWTSGGADTQYF	TGTGCCAGTTTTTGGACTAGCGGGGGCGCAGATACGCAGTATTTT
once	TRBJ2-1	TRBV28	TRBD2	CASSLAGGSDEQFF	TGTGCCAGCAGTTTGGCGGGAGGGTCTGACGAGCAGTTCTTC
NA	TRBJ2-3	TRBV7-6	NA	CASGRGTDTQYF	TGTGCCAGCGGGAGAGGGACAGATACGCAGTATTTT
NA	TRBJ1-1	TRBV7-8	NA	CASSRQDSFLEAFF	TGTGCCAGCAGCAGACAGGACAGTTTTTTAGAAGCTTTCTTT
NA	TRBJ1-2	TRBV28	TRBD1	CASSYQDRALWGGYTF	TGTGCCAGCAGCTATCAGGACAGGGCTCTATGGGGCGGCTACACCTTC
NA	TRBJ1-6	TRBV9	TRBD1	CASSVQGDRASSPLHF	TGTGCCAGCAGCGTCCAAGGGGACAGGGCATCTTCACCCCTCCACTTT
NA	TRBJ2-5	TRBV5-1	TRBD1	CASSFGQGALETQYF	TGCGCCAGCAGCTTCGGACAGGGGGCATTGGAGACCCAGTACTTC
few	TRBJ2-7	TRBV30	TRBD2	CAWSLGSGSYEQYF	TGTGCCTGGAGTTTGGGCAGCGGGAGCTACGAGCAGTACTTC
NA	TRBJ2-1	TRBV14	TRBD2	CASSQRGLAGYNEQFF	TGTGCCAGCAGCCAACGAGGACTAGCGGGGTACAATGAGCAGTTCTTC
NA	TRBJ1-3	TRBV11-2	TRBD1	CASSLWGTAARNTIYF	TGTGCCAGCAGCCTCTGGGGGACAGCCGCCAGAAACACCATATATTTT
NA	TRBJ2-7	TRBV27	NA	CASRRQTFYEQYF	TGTGCCAGCCGCCGACAGACGTTCTACGAGCAGTACTTC
few	TRBJ2-7	TRBV27	TRBD1	CASRDRAHSYEQYF	TGTGCCAGCCGGGACAGGGCCCACTCATACGAGCAGTACTTC
NA	TRBJ2-3	TRBV30	TRBD2	CASGTSGGYSTDTQYF	TGTGCCTCAGGGACTAGCGGAGGGTATAGCACAGATACGCAGTATTTT
NA	TRBJ2-5	TRBV7-6	NA	CASSLEVQGVETQYF	TGTGCCAGCAGCTTAGAAGTACAGGGCGTAGAGACCCAGTACTTC
NA	TRBJ2-7	TRBV19	TRBD1	CASSPQGDRDYEQYF	TGTGCCAGTAGTCCACAGGGGGACAGGGACTACGAGCAGTACTTC
NA	TRBJ1-4	TRBV4-1	TRBD1	CASSQSDRDYEKLFF	TGCGCCAGCAGCCAATCGGACAGGGATTATGAAAAACTGTTTTTT
once	TRBJ2-5	TRBV20-1	NA	CSAELQETQYF	TGCAGTGCTGAGCTTCAAGAGACCCAGTACTTC
NA	TRBJ2-4	TRBV4-1	NA	CASSQDRGSLAKNIQYF	TGCGCCAGCAGCCAAGATCGAGGATCTCTAGCCAAAAACATTCAGTACTTC
NA	TRBJ1-2	TRBV9	NA	CASSVATGLGNGYTF	TGTGCCAGCAGCGTAGCTACAGGGTTAGGAAATGGCTACACCTTC
NA	TRBJ2-7	TRBV27	NA	CASSLSWAGAYEQYF	TGTGCCAGCAGTCTGTCGTGGGCGGGGGCTTACGAGCAGTACTTC
NA	TRBJ2-1	TRBV5-1	TRBD2	CASSRGLVIHEQFF	TGCGCCAGCAGCCGAGGACTAGTAATCCATGAGCAGTTCTTC
NA	TRBJ1-5	TRBV4-3	TRBD1	CASSQGTGGNQPQHF	TGCGCCAGCAGCCAGGGGACAGGGGGTAATCAGCCCCAGCATTTT
NA	TRBJ2-3	TRBV28	TRBD1	CASSFVRGHGDTQYF	TGTGCCAGCAGTTTCGTAAGGGGGCATGGAGATACGCAGTATTTT
few	TRBJ2-1	TRBV2	TRBD2	CASSEVRLAVYNEQFF	TGTGCCAGCAGTGAGGTTAGACTAGCGGTCTACAATGAGCAGTTCTTC
NA	TRBJ2-6	TRBV29-1	NA	CSVEAGSGANVLTF	TGCAGCGTTGAAGCAGGCTCTGGGGCCAACGTCCTGACTTTC
NA	TRBJ2-1	TRBV7-3	TRBD2	CASSPPGLAGNEQFF	TGTGCCAGCAGCCCCCCGGGACTAGCAGGCAATGAGCAGTTCTTC
NA	TRBJ2-1	TRBV5-4	TRBD2	CASSLSGSLGNEQFF	TGTGCCAGCAGCCTCAGCGGGAGCCTAGGGAATGAGCAGTTCTTC
NA	TRBJ2-7	TRBV19	TRBD1	CASSRTGGYEQYF	TGTGCCAGTAGTCGGACAGGGGGATACGAGCAGTACTTC
NA	TRBJ2-3	TRBV19	TRBD2	CASSSQAGVTDTQYF	TGTGCCAGTAGTAGTCAAGCGGGGGTTACAGATACGCAGTATTTT
NA	TRBJ2-5	TRBV7-9	TRBD1	CASSHSTGAETQYF	TGTGCCAGCAGCCACTCGACAGGGGCAGAGACCCAGTACTTC
NA	TRBJ1-2	TRBV18	TRBD1	CASSPRAGQGLMGYTF	TGTGCCAGCTCACCACGGGCTGGACAGGGGCTTATGGGCTACACCTTC